This TCR beta chain was found in a study of Ad26.COV2.S vaccination and SARS-CoV-2 variants. Study-wide points: In TCR breadth and depth analyses, total T cell responses may have been underestimated. Placebo recipients showed lower spike-specific TCR breadth than vaccinees.

On this clone itself: What it binds is not known.

There are 16 residues in the CDR3. The V end was cut by 3 bases, the J end by 1 base, with 12 bases between. CDR1 and CDR2 from the germline V gene are ENHRY and SYGVKD. The assay was immunoSEQ multiplex PCR, and TCRdb's table has in-frame clones only and misses some. Of over 100,000 clones listed, about three quarters were seen once; the top ten hold 15% to 20%. The sequenced sample was peripheral blood, obtained after recovery from COVID-19. This sequence was found in a human donor who had recovered from COVID-19. This chain joins TRBV10-3 and TRBJ2-2, with D perhaps TRBD1 (6 bases). Here the CDR3 DNA reads TGTGCCATCAGTGATAAAGGGACAAGGAACACCGGGGAGCTGTTTTTT. Translated: CAISDKGTRNTGELFF.